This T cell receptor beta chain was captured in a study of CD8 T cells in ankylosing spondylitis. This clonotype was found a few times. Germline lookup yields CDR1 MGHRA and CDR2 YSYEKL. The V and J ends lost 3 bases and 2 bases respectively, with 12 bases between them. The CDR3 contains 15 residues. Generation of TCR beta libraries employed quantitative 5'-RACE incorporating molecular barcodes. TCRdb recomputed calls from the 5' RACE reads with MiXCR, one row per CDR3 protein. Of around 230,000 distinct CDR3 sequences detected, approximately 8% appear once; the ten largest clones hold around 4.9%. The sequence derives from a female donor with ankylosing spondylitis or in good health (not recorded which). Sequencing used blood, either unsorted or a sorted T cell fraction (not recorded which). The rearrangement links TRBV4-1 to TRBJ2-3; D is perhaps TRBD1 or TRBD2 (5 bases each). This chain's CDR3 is CASSQGQGDTDTQYF. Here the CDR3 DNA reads TGCGCCAGCAGCCAGGGCCAGGGAGACACAGATACGCAGTATTTT.